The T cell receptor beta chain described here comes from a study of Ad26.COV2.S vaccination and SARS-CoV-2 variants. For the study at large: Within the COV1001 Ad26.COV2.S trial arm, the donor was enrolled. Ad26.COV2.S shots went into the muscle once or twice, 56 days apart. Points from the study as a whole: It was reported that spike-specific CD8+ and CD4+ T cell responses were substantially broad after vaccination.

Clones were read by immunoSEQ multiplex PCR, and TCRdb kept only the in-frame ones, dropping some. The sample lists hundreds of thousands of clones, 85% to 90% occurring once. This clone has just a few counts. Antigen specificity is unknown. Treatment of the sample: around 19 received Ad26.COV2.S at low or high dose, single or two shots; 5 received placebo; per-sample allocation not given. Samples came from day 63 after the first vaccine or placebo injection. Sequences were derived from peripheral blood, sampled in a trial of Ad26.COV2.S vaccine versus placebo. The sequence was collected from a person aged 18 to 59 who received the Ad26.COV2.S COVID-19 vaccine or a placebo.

The CDR3 DNA reads TGCGCCAGCAGCCAAGCGATGACTATGAACACTGAAGCTTTCTTT. This codes for CASSQAMTMNTEAFF. The V and J genes are TRBV4-3 and TRBJ1-1, with D unresolved. V gave up 1 base and J gave up 0 bases, with 9 bases separating them. Per germline, CDR1 LGHNA and CDR2 YSLEER. The CDR3 spans 15 residues.